The clone carrying this TCR beta chain was picked up many times. Its antigen remains unidentified. Via MiXCR, TCRdb re-called the reads, giving one row per CDR3 protein. In the table there are approximately 630,000 distinct CDR3 sequences, roughly 24% of which are singletons. The entry originates in a study of T cell repertoires in cytomegalovirus infection. Looking at the study overall: Indications came from public TCR beta signatures; they pointed to CMV infection and to a matching HLA type. General study points: Dominating the ex vivo response were TCR beta clonotypes that were CMV-specific and HLA-C-restricted. Summed frequency of shared TCR beta families picked out CMV carriers who also had the relevant HLA.

The trim removed 0 bases at V and 1 base at J, leaving 6 bases unmatched. There are 18 residues in the CDR3. CDR1 and CDR2 from the germline V gene are SGHNT and YENEEA. The sequencing sample was made of CD8+ T cells from PBMCs. The source is a human donor in good health (CMV status not recorded). Some clones in this sample may be carry-over from other donors' samples. V usage is TRBV11-3 and J usage is TRBJ1-5, with 10 bases identical to TRBD1. CDR3 sequence (DNA): TGTGCCAGCAGCTTAGATCGGGGGACAGGGGCCAGCAATCAGCCCCAGCATTTT. Translating gives CASSLDRGTGASNQPQHF.